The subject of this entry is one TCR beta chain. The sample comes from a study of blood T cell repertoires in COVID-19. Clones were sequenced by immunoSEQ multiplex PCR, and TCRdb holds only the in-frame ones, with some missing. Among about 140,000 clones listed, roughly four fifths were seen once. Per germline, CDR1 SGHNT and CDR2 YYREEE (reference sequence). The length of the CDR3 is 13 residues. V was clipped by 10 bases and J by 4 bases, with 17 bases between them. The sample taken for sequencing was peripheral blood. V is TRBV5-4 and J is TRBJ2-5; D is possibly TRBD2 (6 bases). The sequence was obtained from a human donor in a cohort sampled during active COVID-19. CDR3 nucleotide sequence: TGTGCCCGTCCCTGGAGGGCCTCAGAGACCCAGTACTTC. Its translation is CARPWRASETQYF. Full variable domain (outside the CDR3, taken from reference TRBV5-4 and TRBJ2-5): ETGVTQSPTHLIKTRGQQVTLRCSSQSGHNTVSWYQQALGQGPQFIFQYYREEENGRGNFPPRFSGLQFPNYSSELNVNALELDDSALYLCARPWRASETQYFGPGTRLLVL.